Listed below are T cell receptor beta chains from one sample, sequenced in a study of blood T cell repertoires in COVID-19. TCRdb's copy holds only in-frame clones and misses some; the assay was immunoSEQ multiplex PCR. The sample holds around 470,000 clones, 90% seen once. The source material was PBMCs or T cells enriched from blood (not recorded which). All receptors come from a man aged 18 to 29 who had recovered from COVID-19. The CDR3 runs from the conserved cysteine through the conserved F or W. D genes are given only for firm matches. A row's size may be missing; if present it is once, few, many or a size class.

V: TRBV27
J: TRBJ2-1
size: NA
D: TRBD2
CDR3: CASRRISGRTYNEQFF
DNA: TGTGCCAGCAGAAGAATTAGCGGGAGGACTTACAATGAGCAGTTCTTC

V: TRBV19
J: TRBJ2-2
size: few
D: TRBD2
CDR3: CASNSGVNTGELFF
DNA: TGTGCCAGTAACAGCGGGGTGAACACCGGGGAGCTGTTTTTT

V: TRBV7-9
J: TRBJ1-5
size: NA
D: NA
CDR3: CASSHDTSNQPQHF
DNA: TGTGCCAGCAGCCACGACACAAGCAATCAGCCCCAGCATTTT

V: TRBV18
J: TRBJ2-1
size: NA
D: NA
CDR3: CASSPLTGTGEQFF
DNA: TGTGCCAGCTCACCTCTGACAGGCACTGGTGAGCAGTTCTTC

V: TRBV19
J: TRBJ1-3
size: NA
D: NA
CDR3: CASSIPYLSAGNTIYF
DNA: TGTGCCAGTAGTATCCCTTACTTGAGTGCTGGAAACACCATATATTTT

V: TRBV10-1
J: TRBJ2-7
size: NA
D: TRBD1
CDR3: CASSRTGETYEQYF
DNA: TGCGCCAGCAGTCGGACAGGGGAGACCTACGAGCAGTACTTC

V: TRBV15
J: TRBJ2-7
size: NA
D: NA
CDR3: CATSRESGLAYEQYF
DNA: TGTGCCACCAGCAGAGAGTCGGGGTTGGCCTACGAGCAGTACTTC

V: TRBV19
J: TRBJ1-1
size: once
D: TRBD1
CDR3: CASSTPYRGRHTEAFF
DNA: TGTGCCAGTAGTACGCCCTACAGGGGGCGGCACACTGAAGCTTTCTTT

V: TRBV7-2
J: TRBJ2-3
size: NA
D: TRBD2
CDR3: CASRSLVIAGSVDTQYF
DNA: TGTGCCAGCAGGTCATTGGTGATAGCGGGGAGTGTGGATACGCAGTATTTT

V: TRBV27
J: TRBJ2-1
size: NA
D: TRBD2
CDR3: CASSSPGLAANEQFF
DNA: TGTGCCAGCAGTTCGCCGGGACTAGCGGCGAATGAGCAGTTCTTC

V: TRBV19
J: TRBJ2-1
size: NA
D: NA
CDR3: CASSILGGGNEQFF
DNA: TGTGCCAGTAGTATACTCGGGGGAGGCAATGAGCAGTTCTTC